A single sample is the source of the 4 T cell receptor beta chains below, sequenced in a study of T cell repertoires in cytomegalovirus infection. Their target antigens are unknown. Via MiXCR, TCRdb re-called the reads, giving one row per CDR3 protein. Of 250,000 to 300,000 distinct CDR3 sequences in the sample, approximately 22% were seen once. This sample comprised cultured PBMCs, obtained from culture after CMV antigen stimulation. The receptors shown here come from a human donor in good health (CMV status not recorded). Some clones in this sample may be carry-over from other donors' samples.

This clonotype was found many times. The chain recombines TRBV7-2 with TRBJ1-2; 8 positions match TRBD1. This CDR3 spans 15 amino acids. J was trimmed by 2 bases and V by 8 bases; bases with no gene match: 10. From germline, CDR1 is SGHTA and CDR2 FQGNSA. The CDR3 here is CASHPGGAGNYGYTF. The CDR3 nucleotides read TGTGCCAGCCACCCAGGGGGCGCCGGGAACTATGGCTACACCTTC.

This clonotype was seen repeatedly, ten times or more. The genes are TRBV7-9 and TRBJ1-2; tentative D call: TRBD1 (6 bases). The germline V gene encodes CDR1 SEHNR and CDR2 FQNEAQ (reference sequence). The CDR3 consists of 16 residues. With 10 bases removed from V and 8 bases from J, the gap between germline ends came to 29 bases. CDR3 DNA sequence: TGTGCCACCCAGCACCGTCCCCTCGGGGGCGAGTGGGGCTACACCTTC. This sequence encodes CATQHRPLGGEWGYTF.

This clonotype has ten or more counts. V usage is TRBV7-2 and J usage is TRBJ1-1; D might be TRBD1 (5 bases). The CDR3 spans 14 residues. CDR1 and CDR2 from the germline V gene are SGHTA and FQGNSA. The V gene lost 5 bases and the J gene lost 2 bases, with 12 bases spanning the gap. CDR3: CASSRNQGNTEAFF. CDR3 sequence (DNA): TGTGCCAGCAGCCGGAATCAGGGCAACACTGAAGCTTTCTTT.

This clonotype was seen only a few times. J is TRBJ1-1 and V is TRBV7-9; D is perhaps TRBD1 (6 bases). Germline-derived CDR1 and CDR2 are SEHNR and FQNEAQ (reference sequence). Trimming left V 3 bases short and J 4 bases short, with 15 bases between. The CDR3 spans 15 residues. CDR3 bases: TGTGCCAGCAGCTTCCGGGACAAGGGTGGCACTGAAGCTTTCTTT. Encoded protein: CASSFRDKGGTEAFF.